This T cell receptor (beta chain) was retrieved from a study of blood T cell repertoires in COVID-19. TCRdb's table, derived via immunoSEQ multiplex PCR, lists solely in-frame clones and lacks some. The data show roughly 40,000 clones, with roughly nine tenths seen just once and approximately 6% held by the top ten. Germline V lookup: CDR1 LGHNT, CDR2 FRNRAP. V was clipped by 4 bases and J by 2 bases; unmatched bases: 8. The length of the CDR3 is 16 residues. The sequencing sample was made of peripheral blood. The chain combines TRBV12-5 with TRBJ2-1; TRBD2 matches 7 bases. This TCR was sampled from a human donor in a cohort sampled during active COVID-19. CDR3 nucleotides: TGTGCTAGTGGTTCTATAGCGGGCCCCCCCTACAATGAGCAGTTCTTC. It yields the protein CASGSIAGPPYNEQFF.